The rows below give T cell receptor beta chains drawn from one sample of a study of cytomegalovirus exposure and HLA in healthy donors. The data were produced by immunoSEQ multiplex PCR, yet TCRdb's version contains in-frame clones alone and is incomplete. In the table there are 100,000 or so clones, 75% to 85% of which are singletons. The sample was PBMCs. The origin of the receptors is a female donor in good health and CMV-seropositive. CDR3s include the opening cysteine and the closing phenylalanine or tryptophan. Each record gives: V gene, J gene, clone size, D gene, CDR3 DNA, CDR3 protein. D genes are given only for firm matches. Rows give clone size only sometimes, using once, few, many, or a class for an expanded clone.

TRBV19	TRBJ2-7	few	.	TGTGCCAGTAGTATTAAGCTTAACTACGAGCAGTACTTC	CASSIKLNYEQYF
TRBV5-1	TRBJ2-4	few	TRBD1	TGCGCCAGCAGCTTGGACGGGACAGGTTCTGGGAGCAAAAACAGTCAGTACTTC	CASSLDGTGSGSKNSQYF
TRBV27	TRBJ2-1	few	TRBD2	TGTGCCAGCAGTTTATCCACTTTAGCGGGGGGCTACAATGAGCAGTTCTTC	CASSLSTLAGGYNEQFF
TRBV7-2	TRBJ2-5	.	TRBD2	TGTGCCAGCAGCTTAGGTTGGGGGGGGGAGACCCAGTACTTC	CASSLGWGGETQYF
TRBV6-6	TRBJ2-1	.	.	TGTGCCAGCAGTTCTAGCAATGAGCAGTTCTTC	CASSSSNEQFF
TRBV5-6	TRBJ2-7	.	TRBD1	TGTGCCAGCAGCTTTAGGGGGACAGGGACCTACGAGCAGTACTTC	CASSFRGTGTYEQYF
TRBV2	TRBJ2-3	.	TRBD2	TGTGCCAGCAGTGAGAAGGTAGCGGGGGTTACAGATACGCAGTATTTT	CASSEKVAGVTDTQYF
TRBV11-3	TRBJ2-7	.	TRBD2	TGTGCCAGCAGCCCGGGAGGCAAATTCTACGAGCAGTACTTC	CASSPGGKFYEQYF
TRBV5-6	TRBJ2-7	once	TRBD2	TGTGCCAGCAGCCCACCTACTAGCGGGGGTATGCACGAGCAGTACTTC	CASSPPTSGGMHEQYF
TRBV10-3	TRBJ2-5	.	TRBD2	TGTGCCATCAGTGGTCTAGCGGGGTTCCAAGAGACCCAGTACTTC	CAISGLAGFQETQYF
TRBV30	TRBJ1-4	.	.	TGTGCCTGGGGAGGAACAACTAATGAAAAACTGTTTTTT	CAWGGTTNEKLFF
TRBV7-9	TRBJ1-1	.	TRBD1	TGTGCCAGCAACGAACCTTTACAGGGGGGGACCACTGAAGCTTTCTTT	CASNEPLQGGTTEAFF
TRBV4-2	TRBJ1-4	.	TRBD1	TGTGCCAGCAGCCAAGAGCCCAGGGGGCCGGGAGCTAATGAAAAACTGTTTTTT	CASSQEPRGPGANEKLFF
TRBV13	TRBJ1-6	.	TRBD1	TGTGCCAGCAGCTTTTGGAGACAGGGAGGATCACCCCTCCACTTT	CASSFWRQGGSPLHF